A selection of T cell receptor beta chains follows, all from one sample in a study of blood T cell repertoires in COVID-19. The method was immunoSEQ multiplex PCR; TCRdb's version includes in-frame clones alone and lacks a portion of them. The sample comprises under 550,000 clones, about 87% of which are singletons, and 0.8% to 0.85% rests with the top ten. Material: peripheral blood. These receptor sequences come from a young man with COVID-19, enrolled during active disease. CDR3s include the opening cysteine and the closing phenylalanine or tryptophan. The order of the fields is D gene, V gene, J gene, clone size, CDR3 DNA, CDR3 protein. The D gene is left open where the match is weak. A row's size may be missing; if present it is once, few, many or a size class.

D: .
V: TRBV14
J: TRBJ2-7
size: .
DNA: TGTGCCAGCAGCCAAGTAGGACTTTCATACGAGCAGTACTTC
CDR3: CASSQVGLSYEQYF

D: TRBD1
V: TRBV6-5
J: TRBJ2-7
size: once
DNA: TGTGCCAGCAGTTTGGGACAGGGGGCGAGGGAGCAGTACTTC
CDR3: CASSLGQGAREQYF

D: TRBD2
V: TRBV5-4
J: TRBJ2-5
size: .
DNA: TGTGCCAGCAGCTTATTTACCGGGACTAGCGTAGGGACCCAGTACTTC
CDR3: CASSLFTGTSVGTQYF

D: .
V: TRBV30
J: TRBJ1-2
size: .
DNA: TGTGCCTGGAATCTCGTGCCAGACTATGGCTACACCTTC
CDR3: CAWNLVPDYGYTF

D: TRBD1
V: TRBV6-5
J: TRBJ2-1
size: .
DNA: TGTGCCAGCAGTATCGGGACAGGGGTTAGGAATGAGCAGTTCTTC
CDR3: CASSIGTGVRNEQFF

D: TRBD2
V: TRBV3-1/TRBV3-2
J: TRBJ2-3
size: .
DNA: TGTGCCAGCAGCCCGACTAGCGGTCCCACAGATACGCAGTATTTT
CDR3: CASSPTSGPTDTQYF

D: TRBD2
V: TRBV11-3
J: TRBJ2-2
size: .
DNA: TGTGCCAGCAGCTTAGATTGGTCCGGGACTAGCACCGGGGAGCTGTTTTTT
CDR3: CASSLDWSGTSTGELFF

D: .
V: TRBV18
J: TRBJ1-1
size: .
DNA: TGTGCCAGCTCACCGACAGATGGTGACACTGAAGCTTTCTTT
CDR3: CASSPTDGDTEAFF

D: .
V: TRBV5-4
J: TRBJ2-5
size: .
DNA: TGTGCCAGCAGCTTGGACAGGGCAGAGACCCAGTACTTC
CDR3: CASSLDRAETQYF

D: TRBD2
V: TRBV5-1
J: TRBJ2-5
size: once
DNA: TGCGCCAGCAGCAATAGACTAGCTCAAGAGACCCAGTACTTC
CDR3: CASSNRLAQETQYF

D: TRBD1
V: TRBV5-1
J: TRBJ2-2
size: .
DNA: TGCGCCAGCAGCATGATGCCCGGGACAGGGGGGGCCGGGGAGCTGTTTTTT
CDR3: CASSMMPGTGGAGELFF

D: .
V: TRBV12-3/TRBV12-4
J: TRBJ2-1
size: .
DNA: TGTGCCAGCAGTTTGGGGGGTGATGAGCAGTTCTTC
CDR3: CASSLGGDEQFF

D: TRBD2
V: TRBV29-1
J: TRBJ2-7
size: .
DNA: TGCAGCGTCGGGACTAGCAGCGACGAGCAGTACTTC
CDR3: CSVGTSSDEQYF

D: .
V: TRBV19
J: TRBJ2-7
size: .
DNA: TGTGCCAGTAGTATTGCAATTAGCGCCCACGAGCAGTACTTC
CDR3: CASSIAISAHEQYF

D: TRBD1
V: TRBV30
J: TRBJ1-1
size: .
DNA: TGTGCCGGGACCCGAGCAGGGGGCACTGAAGCTTTCTTT
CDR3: CAGTRAGGTEAFF

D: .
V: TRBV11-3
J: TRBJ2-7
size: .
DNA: TGTGCCAGCAGCTTAGAGGGGCAGGGCTCCTACGAGCAGTACTTC
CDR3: CASSLEGQGSYEQYF

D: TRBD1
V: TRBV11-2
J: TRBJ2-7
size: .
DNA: TGTGCCAGCAGTCCTCGGGACAGGGGAGACTACGAGCAGTACTTC
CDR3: CASSPRDRGDYEQYF

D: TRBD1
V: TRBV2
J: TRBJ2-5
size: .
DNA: TGTGCCAGCAGCCGGGACAGGGAAGAGACCCAGTACTTC
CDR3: CASSRDREETQYF

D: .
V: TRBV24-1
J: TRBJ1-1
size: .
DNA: TGTGCCGTCGGGACAGAAGCTTTCTTT
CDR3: CAVGTEAFF